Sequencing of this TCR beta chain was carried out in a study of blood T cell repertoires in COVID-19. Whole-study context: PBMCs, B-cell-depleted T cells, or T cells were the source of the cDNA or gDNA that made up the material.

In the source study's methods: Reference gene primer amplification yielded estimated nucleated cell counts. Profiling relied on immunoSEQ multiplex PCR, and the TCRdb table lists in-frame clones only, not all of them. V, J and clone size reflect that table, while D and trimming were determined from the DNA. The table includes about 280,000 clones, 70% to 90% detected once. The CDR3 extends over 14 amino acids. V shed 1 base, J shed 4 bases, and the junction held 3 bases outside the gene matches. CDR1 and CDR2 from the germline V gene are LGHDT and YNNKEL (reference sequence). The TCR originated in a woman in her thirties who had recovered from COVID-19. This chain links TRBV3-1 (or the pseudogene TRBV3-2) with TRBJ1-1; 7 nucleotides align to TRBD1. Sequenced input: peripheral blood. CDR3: CASSQVGGGTEAFF. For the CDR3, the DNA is TGTGCCAGCAGCCAAGTAGGGGGCGGCACTGAAGCTTTCTTT.